The next 2 T cell receptor beta chains were all read from a single sample in a study of blood T cells in healthy people across ages. Together with a sample-barcoded 5' primer, a J-beta primer mix was included in a second PCR lasting roughly 6 to 12 cycles. TCRdb re-analysed the 5' RACE reads in MiXCR, keeping a single row per CDR3 protein. The sample includes roughly 800,000 distinct CDR3 sequences, 55% to 75% of them seen just once. The material sequenced was blood. These receptors all come from a man younger than 45 in good health.

As concerns this clonotype: The junction and the germline gene differ at one end; a read error may be behind it. The chain links TRBV7-9 to TRBJ2-7; D is unresolved. Per the germline V gene, CDR1 is SEHNR and CDR2 is FQNEAQ (reference sequence). The CDR3 has 14 residues. CDR3 loop: CAGSLGSSSYEQYF. CDR3 nucleotide sequence: TGTGCCGGCAGCTTAGGGTCTAGTTCCTACGAGCAGTACTTC.

The gene calls are TRBV7-9 and TRBJ2-5; D may be TRBD1 (6 bases). V lost 2 bases and J 2 bases, leaving 12 bases between the germline ends. The CDR3 sequence is 15 residues long. Germline-derived CDR1 and CDR2 are SEHNR and FQNEAQ (reference sequence). CDR3 nucleotides: TGTGCCAGCAGCTTATTTGGGGACACGCAAGAGACCCAGTACTTC. This translates into CASSLFGDTQETQYF.